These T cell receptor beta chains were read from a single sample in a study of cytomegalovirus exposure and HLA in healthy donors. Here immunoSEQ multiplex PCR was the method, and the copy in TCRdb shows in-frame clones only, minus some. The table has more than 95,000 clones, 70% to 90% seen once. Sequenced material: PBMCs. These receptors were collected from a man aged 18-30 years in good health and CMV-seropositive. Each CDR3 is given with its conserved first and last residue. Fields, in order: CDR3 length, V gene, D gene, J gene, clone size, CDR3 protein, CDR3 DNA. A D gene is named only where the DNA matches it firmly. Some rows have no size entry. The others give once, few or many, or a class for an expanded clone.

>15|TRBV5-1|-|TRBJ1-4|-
CASSLDVGSNEKLFF
TGCGCCAGCAGCTTGGACGTCGGGTCTAATGAAAAACTGTTTTTT
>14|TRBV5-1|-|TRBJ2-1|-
CASRDPSQGKEQFF
TGCGCCAGCAGGGACCCCAGCCAGGGGAAAGAGCAGTTCTTC
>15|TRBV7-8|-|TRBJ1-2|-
CASSLDPGVFYGYTF
TGTGCCAGCAGCTTAGACCCAGGGGTGTTCTATGGCTACACCTTC
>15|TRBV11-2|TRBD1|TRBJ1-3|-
CASSFPTGGGNTIYF
TGTGCCAGCAGCTTCCCGACAGGGGGAGGAAACACCATATATTTT
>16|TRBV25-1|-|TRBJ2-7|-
CASSDRDTLLPYEQYF
TGTGCCAGCAGTGATCGTGACACTCTCTTGCCCTACGAGCAGTACTTC
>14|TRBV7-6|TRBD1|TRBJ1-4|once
CASSPGTGNEKLFF
TGTGCCAGCAGCCCGGGGACAGGCAATGAAAAACTGTTTTTT
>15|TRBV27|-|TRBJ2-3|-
CASSLTLELTDTQYF
TGTGCCAGCAGTTTAACCCTAGAATTGACAGATACGCAGTATTTT
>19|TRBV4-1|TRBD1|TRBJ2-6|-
CASSHAPGGLFSGANVLTF
TGCGCCAGCAGCCATGCCCCAGGGGGCCTTTTCTCTGGGGCCAACGTCCTGACTTTC
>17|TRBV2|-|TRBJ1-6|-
CASSEVRVISYNSPLHF
TGTGCCAGCAGTGAAGTCAGGGTGATCTCCTATAATTCACCCCTCCACTTT
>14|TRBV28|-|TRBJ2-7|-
CASSRTDKNREQYF
TGTGCCAGCAGTCGGACGGACAAGAATCGAGAGCAGTACTTC
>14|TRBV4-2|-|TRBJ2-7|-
CASSQESRAYEQYF
TGTGCCAGCAGCCAAGAGTCCAGGGCCTACGAGCAGTACTTC
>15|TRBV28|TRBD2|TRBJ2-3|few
CASSLYGGESDTQYF
TGTGCCAGCAGTTTATACGGGGGGGAGTCCGATACGCAGTATTTT
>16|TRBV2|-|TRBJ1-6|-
CASTMEAGAGNSPLHF
TGTGCCAGCACCATGGAGGCGGGGGCTGGTAATTCACCCCTCCACTTT
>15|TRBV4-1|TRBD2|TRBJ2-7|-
CASSQASGDSYEQYF
TGCGCCAGCAGCCAAGCTAGCGGGGATTCCTACGAGCAGTACTTC
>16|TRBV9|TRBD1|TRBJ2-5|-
CASSVRDRSMQETQYF
TGTGCCAGCAGCGTCCGGGACAGGTCGATGCAAGAGACCCAGTACTTC
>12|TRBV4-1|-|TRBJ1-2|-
CASSEGQYGYTF
TGCGCCAGCAGCGAGGGCCAATATGGCTACACCTTC
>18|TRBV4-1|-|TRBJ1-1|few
CASSQGSVGSGVNTEAFF
TGCGCCAGCAGCCAAGGGTCCGTCGGGAGCGGGGTGAACACTGAAGCTTTCTTT
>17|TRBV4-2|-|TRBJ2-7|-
CASSPPTTGKSPYEQYF
TGTGCCAGCAGCCCTCCTACTACAGGGAAGAGTCCTTACGAGCAGTACTTC
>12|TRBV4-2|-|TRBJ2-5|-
CASSQGGATQYF
TGTGCCAGCAGCCAAGGAGGAGCGACCCAGTACTTC
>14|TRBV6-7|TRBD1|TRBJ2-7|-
CASRPRTGSYEQYF
TGTGCCAGTCGGCCAAGGACAGGCTCCTACGAGCAGTACTTC
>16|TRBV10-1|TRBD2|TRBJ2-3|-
CASSESLAGGTDTQYF
TGCGCCAGCAGTGAAAGTCTAGCGGGGGGCACAGATACGCAGTATTTT
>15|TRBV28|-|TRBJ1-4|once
CASSWLGNPNEKLFF
TGTGCCAGCAGTTGGTTGGGCAATCCTAATGAAAAACTGTTTTTT
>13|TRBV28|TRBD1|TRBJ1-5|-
CASSSTGMQPQHF
TGTGCCAGCAGTTCGACAGGGATGCAGCCCCAGCATTTT
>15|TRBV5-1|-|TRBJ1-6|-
CASSSVREPNSPLHF
TGCGCCAGCAGCTCGGTCCGGGAGCCAAATTCACCCCTCCACTTT